This TCR beta chain originates from a study of PD-1 blockade in classical Hodgkin lymphoma (dated by TCRdb to 2019 to 2021). Background on the whole study: Nivolumab dosing was 3 mg/kg intravenously every 2 weeks, continuing until either disease progression or unacceptable toxicity. The study used CyTOF and TCR beta sequencing to define a peripheral blood immune signature of response to PD-1 blockade in classical Hodgkin lymphoma.

The Qiagen DNeasy kit was used to extract genomic DNA both from unsorted PBMCs and from the negatively selected CD4+ and CD8+ fractions. Amplification of TCR beta CDR3 regions was done by immunoSEQ multiplex PCR with primers that anneal to V and J segments. A synthetic immune receptor repertoire was used to minimize amplification bias, and remaining bias was computationally removed after sequencing. On the study's bioinformatics: Custom Python scripts were used to quantify repertoire diversity as the Shannon entropy index. Unsorted, CD4+ and CD8+ repertoires were analyzed separately, except in combined analyses where CD4+ and CD8+ sequences were merged in silico. Clonal expansion was defined as a frequency increase of at least 2-fold after treatment compared with C1D1, and clones undetected at baseline were assigned a pseudocount of 0.5. Singleton clones were defined as clones with 0 or 1 copy at C1D1, and non-singleton clones were defined as clones with 2 or more copies. Clones expanded in unsorted samples were labelled as CD4+, CD8+ or unknown by matching protein sequences in sorted samples from the same patient. Diversity changes from C1D1 to C4D1 were tested in paired samples using Wilcoxon tests. TCRdb took this table from immuneACCESS and kept in-frame rearrangements with V and J called. Such tables lack part of the clones; where checked against another copy, unresolved V genes explain under half of the gap, and the rest is unexplained. V, J and clone size are those of that table, while D and trimming were read from the DNA. In all, the sample holds around 19,000 clones, and roughly 84% of those were seen once. The leading ten clones occupy roughly 7.3% of the sample.

CDR1 and CDR2 are drawn from the germline V gene (reference sequence): SEHNR, FQNEAQ. There are 14 amino acids in the CDR3, from cysteine to phenylalanine inclusive. The retained sequence is limited to the CDR3, 42 bases, with the frame set at the first base. Trimming takes 4 bases from V and 7 bases from J, and the germline ends sit 16 bases apart. The time point label corresponds to: cycle 4 day 1 (C4D1), after 5 to 7 weeks of nivolumab. Every trial patient had relapsed following autologous stem cell transplantation, and prior brentuximab vedotin exposure was what differed among cohorts A, B and C. A Miltenyi CD8+ T cell isolation kit was used for magnetic negative selection to purify CD8+ T cells from thawed PBMCs. The trial cohort was composed of about 58 patients with relapsed/refractory classical Hodgkin lymphoma, for whom complete response, partial response or progressive disease was recorded as best overall response. Single-agent nivolumab was administered to trial patients in the multi-cohort phase II CheckMate 205 trial. An independent review committee assessed best overall response by applying the 2007 International Working Group response criteria. Trial PBMCs were collected immediately before nivolumab initiation (C1D1) and during therapy at cycle 2 day 1 and cycle 4 day 1. After peripheral blood was drawn into 8 mL Vacutainer Cell Preparation Tubes, PBMCs were isolated by centrifugation and then cryopreserved. Purified CD4+ and CD8+ fractions were generated only in cases for which an additional PBMC sample was available. On LS columns in a quadroMACS separator, the magnetically labelled cells were depleted, and the flow-through was collected as the purified fraction.

Notes on this clone: Its specific antigen is unknown. Per-base qualities were not stored, and no clone one base away is much larger.

What the authors observed across the whole study: Trial patients with a complete response had baseline diversity similar to that of newly diagnosed patients, while partial responders and progressors had significantly lower diversity. Lower diversity was observed in patients in whom nivolumab was started less than 1 year after ASCT, and these patients were excluded from later analyses so that confounding by immune reconstitution would be avoided. Newly diagnosed patients were reported to have lower baseline TCR diversity than healthy donors, and relapsed/refractory patients were reported to have lower baseline TCR diversity still. Only a single clinical trial cohort was studied, and what caused the repertoire differences, possibly disease activity or prior therapy, remained undefined. A significant rise by C4D1 was seen in CD4+ but not CD8+ TCR diversity (p=0.0027 vs p=0.16), with the rise being most apparent in complete responders (p=0.02).

The receptor chain draws on TRBV7-9 and TRBJ1-1, with TRBD1 as a weak D call on 6 bases. Here the sequenced sample was CD8+ T cells from blood, taken before the fourth cycle of nivolumab. The TCR was taken from a human donor with classical Hodgkin lymphoma. The CDR3 sequence is CASSSMGGPYEAFF. The bases read TGTGCCAGCAGCTCCATGGGGGGCCCTTATGAAGCTTTCTTT.